The 27 T cell receptor beta chains presented below share a single source sample, sequenced in a study of persistence of HIV-infected CD4 T cells. Sequencing used immunoSEQ version 4 in survey mode. Clones were read by immunoSEQ multiplex PCR, and TCRdb kept only the in-frame ones, dropping some. The data contain roughly 43,000 clones, approximately 88% of them singletons. The antigens these receptors bind are not known. This nonspecific control used anti-CD3/anti-CD28 bead stimulation of CD4+ T cells. CD4+ T cells upregulating both CD40 ligand and CD69 were sorted as responding cells. The sample in question was CD4+ T cells sorted from PBMCs after roughly 18-hour stimulation, obtained from a patient who received antiretroviral therapy. The origin of the receptors is an adult man with HIV who was CMV-seropositive.

The chain uses TRBV18 and TRBJ2-7; D is possibly TRBD1 (5 bases). CDR1 and CDR2 from the germline V gene are KGHSH and LQKENI. V gave up 2 bases and J gave up 5 bases, with 7 bases separating them. The CDR3 has 12 residues. The CDR3 coding sequence is TGTGCCAGCTCACCAGGGGCGAACGAGCAGTACTTC. Protein: CASSPGANEQYF.

This clone was seen only a few times. The gene calls are TRBV19 and TRBJ1-5; no clear D gene. Germline CDR1 reads LNHDA; CDR2 reads SQIVND (reference sequence). Trimming took 8 bases from V and 1 from J, leaving 12 bases between them. This CDR3 region has 14 residues. In DNA form, the CDR3 reads TGTGCCAGTCACAAAAGGCCCAGCAATCAGCCCCAGCATTTT. Its translation is CASHKRPSNQPQHF. Full variable domain (rest looked up from reference TRBV19 and TRBJ1-5): DGGITQSPKYLFRKEGQNVTLSCEQNLNHDAMYWYRQDPGQGLRLIYYSQIVNDFQKGDIAEGYSVSREKKESFPLTVTSAQKNPTAFYLCASHKRPSNQPQHFGDGTRLSIL.

The chain couples TRBV19 to TRBJ2-1, with D perhaps TRBD2 (7 bases). Deletions cut 6 bases from V and 5 bases from J, with 17 bases between. The CDR3 has 15 residues. The germline V gene has CDR1 LNHDA and CDR2 SQIVND (reference sequence). The DNA for the CDR3 is TGTGCCAGTAGCGACGGGGGGCAGCCGAACAATGAGCAGTTCTTC. It specifies CASSDGGQPNNEQFF.

The chain carries TRBV27 and TRBJ2-7, with a possible D match to TRBD2 (6 bases). The length of the CDR3 is 13 residues. Germline V gives CDR1 MNHEY, CDR2 SMNVEV (reference sequence). V lost 3 bases and J lost 1, with 7 bases in between. Here the CDR3 DNA reads TGTGCCAGCAGTTTGGGGGGATCCTACGAGCAGTACTTC. Protein product: CASSLGGSYEQYF.

Regarding this clone: The same CDR3 is also encoded by other DNA sequences in this sample. For the CDR3, the DNA is TGTGCCAGCAGCTCTAGTTGGGGTCGGGGGGCGACCGGGGAGCTGTTTTTT. It is translated as CASSSSWGRGATGELFF. The rearrangement links TRBV28 to TRBJ2-2; maybe TRBD2 (7 bases). The CDR3 is 17 amino acids. The V and J ends lost 6 bases and 5 bases respectively, with 22 bases between them. CDR1 and CDR2 from the germline V gene are MDHEN and SYDVKM.

This chain connects TRBV3-1 (or the pseudogene TRBV3-2) to TRBJ1-3; D not certain. Germline V gene data show CDR1 as LGHDT and CDR2 as YNNKEL (reference sequence). V lost 4 bases and J 4 bases, leaving 23 bases between the germline ends. This CDR3 is built from 18 residues. CDR3 amino acids: CASSPSTFSGESGNTIYF. The CDR3 DNA reads as TGTGCCAGCAGCCCCTCTACGTTCTCAGGTGAATCGGGAAACACCATATATTTT.

The chain links TRBV4-1 to TRBJ2-7, with a possible D match to TRBD1 (6 bases). This CDR3 has 16 residues. Looked up from germline, CDR1 is MGHRA and CDR2 is YSYEKL. The V end was cut by 1 base, the J end by 1 base, with 14 bases between. In DNA form, the CDR3 reads TGCGCCAGCAGCCAAGGGATGGACAGCGCATCCTACGAGCAGTACTTC. This translates into CASSQGMDSASYEQYF.

The gene calls are TRBV15 and TRBJ1-5, with unresolved D. The CDR3 length is 14 residues. Trimming left V 1 base short and J 1 base short, with 5 bases between. CDR1 LNHNV and CDR2 YYDKDF come from the germline V gene (reference sequence). This CDR3 is CATSRGHSNQPQHF. The CDR3 DNA follows: TGTGCCACCAGCAGAGGACACAGCAATCAGCCCCAGCATTTT.

This chain joins TRBV3-1 (or the pseudogene TRBV3-2) and TRBJ2-7; D remains unclear. V lost 4 bases and J lost 0, with 7 bases in between. Germline lookup yields CDR1 LGHDT and CDR2 YNNKEL (reference sequence). The CDR3 is made up of 13 amino acids. This CDR3 is CASSRASSYEQYF. CDR3 sequence (DNA): TGTGCCAGCAGCCGGGCCAGCTCCTACGAGCAGTACTTC.

The rearrangement links TRBV10-3 to TRBJ1-4; D is unclear. Trimming took off 7 bases at V and 5 bases at J, with 11 bases between the two ends. Germline-derived CDR1 and CDR2 are ENHRY and SYGVKD. This CDR3 is built from 13 residues. As DNA, the CDR3 is TGTGCCATCAAGGGAACCTCGAATGAAAAACTGTTTTTT. Translation gives CAIKGTSNEKLFF.

The chain is built from TRBV14 and TRBJ2-2, with TRBD1 matching 8 bases. Germline lookup yields CDR1 SGHDN and CDR2 FVKESK. J lost 0 bases, V lost 4 bases, and 7 bases had no gene match. The CDR3 is made up of 17 amino acids. In DNA, the CDR3 is TGTGCCAGCAGCCCCAGGACAGGGAGCACGAACACCGGGGAGCTGTTTTTT. It is translated as CASSPRTGSTNTGELFF.

This chain uses TRBV3-1 (or the pseudogene TRBV3-2) with TRBJ2-2; D gene uncertain. Germline V lookup: CDR1 LGHDT, CDR2 YNNKEL (reference sequence). V lost 2 bases, J lost 6 bases, and 13 bases lay in between. The CDR3 sequence is 15 residues long. The CDR3 is CASSQNPSSAGELFF. The CDR3 nucleotides are TGTGCCAGCAGCCAAAACCCCTCGAGCGCCGGGGAGCTGTTTTTT.

The chain recombines TRBV5-4 with TRBJ2-7; 7 nucleotides agree with TRBD1. V shed 4 bases, J shed 1 base, and the junction held 8 bases outside the gene matches. From germline, CDR1 is SGHNT and CDR2 YYREEE (reference sequence). CDR3 length: 15 residues. The CDR3: CASSPGTAASYEQYF. The CDR3 coding sequence is TGTGCCAGCAGCCCAGGGACAGCAGCATCCTACGAGCAGTACTTC.

This clone came up once. V usage is TRBV19 and J usage is TRBJ1-2, with D possibly matching TRBD1 (6 bases). V lost 5 bases and J lost 4, with 17 bases in between. The CDR3 has 15 residues. Germline values: CDR1 LNHDA, CDR2 SQIVND (reference sequence). This CDR3 is CASSVMLQGSYGYTF. The CDR3 coding sequence is TGTGCCAGTAGTGTGATGCTACAGGGAAGCTATGGCTACACCTTC. Based on the CDR3 plus reference TRBV19 and TRBJ1-2, the full variable domain is DGGITQSPKYLFRKEGQNVTLSCEQNLNHDAMYWYRQDPGQGLRLIYYSQIVNDFQKGDIAEGYSVSREKKESFPLTVTSAQKNPTAFYLCASSVMLQGSYGYTFGSGTRLTVV.

This chain connects TRBV9 to TRBJ2-7; 10 bases align to TRBD1. Germline assignment: CDR1 SGDLS and CDR2 YYNGEE. Trimming at V came to 0 bases and at J to 7 bases, leaving 7 bases not matched to a gene. The CDR3 sequence is 15 residues long. CDR3 region: CASSVGTGGMSEQYF. CDR3 nucleotide sequence: TGTGCCAGCAGCGTAGGGACAGGGGGGATGAGTGAGCAGTACTTC.

This clone showed up just a few times. The chain recombines TRBV6-1 with TRBJ2-5; tentatively, D is TRBD1 or TRBD2 (5 bases each). CDR1 is MNHNS, CDR2 SASEGT, per germline. This CDR3 spans 18 amino acids. V lost 3 bases, J lost 3 bases, and 23 bases lay in between. This chain's CDR3 is CASSEGPGPRALKETQYF. In DNA form, the CDR3 reads TGTGCCAGCAGTGAGGGGCCAGGCCCGAGGGCCCTGAAAGAGACCCAGTACTTC.

The sample holds one count of this clone. The rearrangement uses TRBV27 and TRBJ1-2; tentatively, D is TRBD1 (6 bases). Per germline, CDR1 MNHEY and CDR2 SMNVEV (reference sequence). The ends were cut back, 5 bases at V and 3 bases at J, with 16 bases in the middle. This CDR3 is 15 amino acids long. Here the CDR3 DNA reads TGTGCCAGCAGTCCATCAGGGGCCGGGGACTATGGCTACACCTTC. It is translated as CASSPSGAGDYGYTF.

The J gene is TRBJ2-1, the V gene TRBV19; D gene uncertain. Looked up from germline, CDR1 is LNHDA and CDR2 is SQIVND (reference sequence). V was pared by 10 bases and J by 10 bases, with 14 bases between. This CDR3 has 11 amino acids. CDR3 protein: CATYSPMEQFF. The CDR3 bases are TGTGCCACCTACAGCCCGATGGAGCAGTTCTTC.

This rearrangement joins TRBV7-2 to TRBJ1-1, with no clear D. Germline values: CDR1 SGHTA, CDR2 FQGNSA. V dropped 2 bases and J dropped 1 base, with 5 bases sitting between them. The CDR3 extends over 13 amino acids. The CDR3 loop is CASSLMTNTEAFF. In DNA, the CDR3 is TGTGCCAGCAGCTTAATGACGAACACTGAAGCTTTCTTT.

This rearrangement joins TRBV29-1 to TRBJ1-1, with 9 bases matching TRBD1. Germline V gives CDR1 SQVTM, CDR2 ANQGSEA. V dropped 5 bases and J dropped 5; count of bases not matched to a gene: 3. CDR3 length: 12 amino acids. This CDR3 is CSVTGGPTEAFF. Here the CDR3 DNA reads TGCAGCGTTACAGGGGGCCCTACTGAAGCTTTCTTT.

This clone has a handful of counts. The chain is built from TRBV5-1 and TRBJ1-5; D unresolved. Germline-derived CDR1 and CDR2 are SGHRS and YFSETQ. The CDR3 totals 15 residues. Trimming took off 0 bases at V and 7 bases at J, with 14 bases between the two ends. The CDR3 DNA reads TGCGCCAGCAGCTTGGGAGGCCGGGGAGACCAGCCCCAGCATTTT. Its protein is CASSLGGRGDQPQHF. Variable domain in full (rest from reference TRBV5-1 and TRBJ1-5): KAGVTQTPRYLIKTRGQQVTLSCSPISGHRSVSWYQQTPGQGLQFLFEYFSETQRNKGNFPGRFSGRQFSNSRSEMNVSTLELGDSALYLCASSLGGRGDQPQHFGDGTRLSIL.

Only one count was recorded for this clone. This chain uses TRBV6-5 with TRBJ2-2, with TRBD2 as a possible D gene (6 bases). Germline loops: CDR1 MNHEY, CDR2 SVGAGI. Between the trimmed V and J ends, which lost 7 bases and 5 bases, there was a span of 14 bases. The CDR3 totals 14 residues. As DNA, the CDR3 is TGTGCCAGCAAAAGAGGGCGGGATACCGGGGAGCTGTTTTTT. Translation gives CASKRGRDTGELFF.

This sequence joins TRBV10-2 and TRBJ1-2; D is unclear. The CDR3 consists of 12 residues. V was cut by 8 bases and J by 1 base, with 8 bases left in between. Germline V gene data show CDR1 as WSHSY and CDR2 as SAAADI. The CDR3 DNA sequence: TGCGCCAGCGGAGACCTTAACTATGGCTACACCTTC. This gives the protein CASGDLNYGYTF.

The chain joins TRBV2 to TRBJ2-7, with D maybe TRBD2 (5 bases). The V gene's germline CDR1 is SNHLY and CDR2 FYNNEI. The CDR3 runs 13 residues. Trimming removed 6 bases at V and 0 bases at J, with 9 bases between. The CDR3: CASRKAASYEQYF. The CDR3, as DNA: TGTGCCAGCAGGAAAGCGGCCTCCTACGAGCAGTACTTC.

This clone was detected a few times. This chain joins TRBV19 and TRBJ2-1; D is possibly TRBD1 or TRBD2 (5 bases each). Germline V CDR1 and CDR2: LNHDA, SQIVND (reference sequence). V lost 5 bases to trimming and J lost 6 bases, with 17 bases between them. This CDR3 has 15 amino acids. In DNA form, the CDR3 reads TGTGCCAGTAGTTTCCTCGGGGCTGGGGCCAATGAGCAGTTCTTC. This encodes CASSFLGAGANEQFF.

In its sample, this clone was seen a few times. V and J are TRBV7-3 and TRBJ2-2; TRBD2 might be the D (5 bases). V was shortened by 6 bases and J by 0 bases, with 20 bases between the two germline ends. Germline loops: CDR1 SGHTA, CDR2 FQGTGA. The CDR3 runs to 18 residues. CDR3 loop: CASSHTREDFANTGELFF. The DNA for the CDR3 is TGTGCCAGCAGTCATACCCGGGAAGACTTCGCGAACACCGGGGAGCTGTTTTTT.

The CDR3 coding sequence is TGTGCTAGTGGTTTTCCCGGGGGCAGGGGGCGAACCTACGAGCAGTACTTC. Translated: CASGFPGGRGRTYEQYF. The chain links TRBV12-5 to TRBJ2-7, with 8 bases lining up with TRBD1. The ends lost 3 bases at V and 2 bases at J; junction bases unmatched: 12. The CDR3 runs to 17 residues. Germline V CDR1 and CDR2: LGHNT, FRNRAP.